The T cell receptor beta chain under discussion was sequenced for a study of low-dose radiotherapy and immunotherapy resistance in tumors. cDNA synthesis used a TRAV/TRBV-specific primer set for both chains. Both a constant-region primer and a V-primer adapter served to amplify TCRs across roughly 22 PCR cycles. One entry per CDR3 protein, called by TCRdb with MiXCR from the reads. The sample has 65,000 to 100,000 distinct CDR3 sequences, roughly a sixth seen once. This clonotype was seen repeatedly, ten times or more. The CDR3 runs to 18 residues. Germline CDR1 is MNHEY and CDR2 is SVGEGT. The germline V and J ends were trimmed by 0 bases and 0 bases, with 15 bases remaining between them. Time point given: before trial treatment.

The clonotype was recovered from a male donor with prostate cancer. The sequences come from PBMCs, collected before treatment. The chain employs TRBV6-2 or TRBV6-3 and TRBJ2-1; maybe TRBD2 (7 bases). The CDR3 DNA reads as TGTGCCAGCAGTTACTCGAGGGGGGGACTTAACTCCTACAATGAGCAGTTCTTC. Its protein product is CASSYSRGGLNSYNEQFF.